The rows below give T cell receptor beta chains drawn from one sample of a study of blood T cell repertoires in COVID-19. Clones were sequenced by immunoSEQ multiplex PCR, and TCRdb holds only the in-frame ones, with some missing. The sample holds some 70,000 clones, 80% to 90% seen once. The sequenced sample was peripheral blood. These receptors all come from a man aged 50 to 60 with active COVID-19. Each CDR3 is given with its conserved first and last residue. D genes are given only for firm matches. Clone size is shown for a subset of rows, as once, few, many or a class of expanded clone.

>.|TRBV3-1/TRBV3-2|TRBJ1-2|.
CASSQGSNYGYTF
TGTGCCAGCAGCCAAGGGAGCAACTATGGCTACACCTTC
>.|TRBV28|TRBJ2-3|TRBD2
CASKTGGLAGDRTDTQYF
TGTGCCAGCAAAACAGGGGGACTAGCGGGAGACCGCACAGATACGCAGTATTTT
>.|TRBV5-1|TRBJ1-6|TRBD1
CASREGTGGPSYNSPLHF
TGCGCCAGCAGGGAAGGTACAGGGGGTCCCTCCTATAATTCACCCCTCCACTTT
>.|TRBV19|TRBJ1-2|TRBD1
CASSLEGAAGYTF
TGTGCCAGTAGTCTTGAGGGGGCTGCTGGCTACACCTTC
>.|TRBV30|TRBJ2-7|.
CAWSVTGSIEQYF
TGTGCCTGGAGTGTTACAGGGTCAATCGAGCAGTACTTC
>.|TRBV27|TRBJ1-2|.
CASSLSPRTDQYGYTF
TGTGCCAGCAGTTTATCGCCCCGGACAGACCAATATGGCTACACCTTC
>.|TRBV14|TRBJ1-1|.
CASSREFNTEAFF
TGTGCCAGCTCCCGGGAATTTAACACTGAAGCTTTCTTT
>.|TRBV4-1|TRBJ1-2|.
CASSQAPGGDYGYTF
TGCGCCAGCAGCCAAGCCCCAGGAGGGGACTATGGCTACACCTTC
>.|TRBV6-5|TRBJ2-5|.
CASSYSAGSETQYF
TGTGCCAGCAGTTACTCGGCAGGTTCCGAGACCCAGTACTTC
>once|TRBV19|TRBJ2-3|TRBD2
CASSASGRATDTQYF
TGTGCCAGTAGCGCCAGCGGGAGGGCCACAGATACGCAGTATTTT
>.|TRBV2|TRBJ2-7|.
CASSDRGYEQYF
TGTGCCAGCTCTGACAGAGGCTACGAGCAGTACTTC
>.|TRBV5-1|TRBJ2-7|.
CASRLQTGTHYEQYF
TGCGCCAGCAGGCTCCAGACCGGGACACACTACGAGCAGTACTTC
>.|TRBV15|TRBJ2-2|TRBD1
CATSRDRGQANTGELFF
TGTGCCACCAGCAGAGATCGGGGACAGGCGAACACCGGGGAGCTGTTTTTT
>.|TRBV28|TRBJ2-3|.
CASKNIGGIRTDTQYF
TGTGCCAGCAAAAATATTGGGGGGATACGCACAGATACGCAGTATTTT
>.|TRBV7-2|TRBJ1-4|.
CASSWRETGKLFF
TGTGCCAGCAGCTGGCGGGAGACGGGAAAACTGTTTTTT
>.|TRBV6-5|TRBJ1-2|.
CASSYQGTHGYTF
TGTGCCAGCAGTTACCAGGGAACCCATGGCTACACCTTC
>once|TRBV6-5|TRBJ2-2|.
CASTRQENTGELFF
TGTGCCAGCACCAGACAGGAGAACACCGGGGAGCTGTTTTTT
>.|TRBV30|TRBJ1-4|.
CAWSRQVNEKLFF
TGTGCCTGGAGTCGGCAGGTTAATGAAAAACTGTTTTTT
>.|TRBV7-8|TRBJ2-7|TRBD2
CASSFGLAVYEQYF
TGTGCCAGCAGCTTCGGACTAGCGGTATACGAGCAGTACTTC
>.|TRBV3-1/TRBV3-2|TRBJ2-4|.
CASSQGAGTSLMGIQYF
TGTGCCAGCAGCCAGGGCGCGGGAACCTCTCTAATGGGCATTCAGTACTTC
>.|TRBV6-6|TRBJ1-5|TRBD1
CASRRQGVKDQPQHF
TGTGCCAGCAGAAGACAGGGGGTAAAGGATCAGCCCCAGCATTTT
>.|TRBV5-4|TRBJ2-7|TRBD1
CASSLPGTGGGGQYF
TGTGCCAGCAGCTTGCCCGGGACAGGGGGCGGGGGGCAGTACTTC